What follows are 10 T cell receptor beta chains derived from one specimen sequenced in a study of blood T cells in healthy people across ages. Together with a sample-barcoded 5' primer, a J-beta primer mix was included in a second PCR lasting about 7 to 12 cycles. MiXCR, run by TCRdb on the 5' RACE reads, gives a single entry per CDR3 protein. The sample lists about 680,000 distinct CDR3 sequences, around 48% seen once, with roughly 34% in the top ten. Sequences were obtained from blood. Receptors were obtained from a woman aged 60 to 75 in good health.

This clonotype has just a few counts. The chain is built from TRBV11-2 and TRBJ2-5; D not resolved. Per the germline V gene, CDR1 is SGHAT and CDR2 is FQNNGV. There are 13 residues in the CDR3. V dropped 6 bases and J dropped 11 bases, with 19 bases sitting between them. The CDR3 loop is CASRVPGALEQYF. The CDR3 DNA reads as TGTGCCAGCAGAGTTCCCGGAGCCTTAGAGCAGTACTTC.

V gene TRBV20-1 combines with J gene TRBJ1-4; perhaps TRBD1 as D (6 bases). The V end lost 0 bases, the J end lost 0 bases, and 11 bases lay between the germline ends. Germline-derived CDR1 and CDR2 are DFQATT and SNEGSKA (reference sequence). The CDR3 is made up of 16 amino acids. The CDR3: CSARDARGTTNEKLFF. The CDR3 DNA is TGCAGTGCTAGAGATGCCAGGGGCACAACTAATGAAAAACTGTTTTTT.

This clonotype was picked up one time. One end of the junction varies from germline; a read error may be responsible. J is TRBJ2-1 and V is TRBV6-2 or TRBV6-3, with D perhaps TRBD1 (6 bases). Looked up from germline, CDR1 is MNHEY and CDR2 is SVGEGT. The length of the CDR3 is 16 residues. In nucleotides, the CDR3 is TGTGCCGGCAGCGCCTCGGACAGCCGCTTCTACAATGAGCAGTTCTTC. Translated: CAGSASDSRFYNEQFF.

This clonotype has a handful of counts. Here the CDR3 DNA reads TGCAGTGCAGGGACAGAAGAGGGTGGCTACACCTTC. Its protein product is CSAGTEEGGYTF. The chain couples TRBV20-1 to TRBJ1-2, with 7 bases that match TRBD1. Trimming cost V 6 bases and J 7 bases; bases outside gene matches: 8. Germline lookup yields CDR1 DFQATT and CDR2 SNEGSKA (reference sequence). This CDR3 has 12 amino acids.

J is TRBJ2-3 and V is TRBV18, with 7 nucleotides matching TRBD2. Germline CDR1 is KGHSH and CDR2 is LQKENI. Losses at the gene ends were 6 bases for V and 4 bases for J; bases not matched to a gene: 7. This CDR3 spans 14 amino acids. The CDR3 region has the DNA TGTGCCAGCTCCCGGACTAGTGTCGCAGATACGCAGTATTTT. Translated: CASSRTSVADTQYF.

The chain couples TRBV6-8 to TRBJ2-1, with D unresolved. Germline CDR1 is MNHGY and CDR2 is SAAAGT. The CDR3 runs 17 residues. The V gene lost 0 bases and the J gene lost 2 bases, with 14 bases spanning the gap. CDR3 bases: TGTGCCAGCAGTTACTCGAGTGGAGAGGCCCCCTACAATGAGCAGTTCTTC. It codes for CASSYSSGEAPYNEQFF.

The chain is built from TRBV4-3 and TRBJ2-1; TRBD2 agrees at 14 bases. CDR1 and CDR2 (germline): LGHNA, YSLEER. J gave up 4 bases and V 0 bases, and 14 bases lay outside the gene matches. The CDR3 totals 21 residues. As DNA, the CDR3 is TGCGCCAGCAGCCAAGATAGGTCGGGGACTAGCGGGAGATTGGCATACAATGAGCAGTTCTTC. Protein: CASSQDRSGTSGRLAYNEQFF.

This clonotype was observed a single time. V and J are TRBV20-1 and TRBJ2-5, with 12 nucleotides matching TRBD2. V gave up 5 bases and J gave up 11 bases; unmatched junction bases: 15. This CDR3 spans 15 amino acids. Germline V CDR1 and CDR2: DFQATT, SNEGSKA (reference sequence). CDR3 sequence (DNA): TGCAGTGCTCCCCATCGGACTAGCGGGACCGATGAGCAGTACTTC. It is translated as CSAPHRTSGTDEQYF.

The chain's CDR3 is CASSLWDRGIGETQYF. The CDR3 DNA reads TGTGCCAGCAGCCTATGGGACAGGGGGATAGGAGAGACCCAGTACTTC. The chain carries TRBV3-1 and TRBJ2-5; 11 bases fit TRBD1. Germline CDR1 is LGHDT and CDR2 is YNNKEL (reference sequence). V lost 4 bases to trimming and J lost 4 bases; unmatched junction nucleotides: 8. This CDR3 comprises 16 residues.

CDR3 amino acids: CASSPQTALTSEAFF. CDR3 in DNA: TGCGCCAGCAGCCCCCAGACAGCCCTCACATCTGAAGCTTTCTTT. V usage is TRBV5-1 and J usage is TRBJ1-1; perhaps TRBD1 as D (5 bases). The CDR3 length is 15 residues. The V and J ends lost 4 bases and 6 bases respectively, with 19 bases between them. Germline V lookup: CDR1 SGHRS, CDR2 YFSETQ. The full variable domain, completed using reference TRBV5-1 and TRBJ1-1, is KAGVTQTPRYLIKTRGQQVTLSCSPISGHRSVSWYQQTPGQGLQFLFEYFSETQRNKGNFPGRFSGRQFSNSRSEMNVSTLELGDSALYLCASSPQTALTSEAFFGQGTRLTVV.